One and the same sample provided the 18 T cell receptor beta chains below, sequenced in a study of cytomegalovirus exposure and HLA in healthy donors. It was with 60 Vbeta and 13 Jbeta primers that the PCR ran. Using immunoSEQ multiplex PCR, the repertoire was profiled, and TCRdb retains in-frame clones only, with some absent. The sample lists over 150,000 clones, 80% occurring once. Input material: PBMCs. The receptors shown here come from a boy aged 5-17 years in good health and CMV-seronegative.

CDR3 DNA: TGTGCCAGCAGCTTAGTCGGGACAGCAAATAATGAAAAACTGTTTTTT. Translating gives CASSLVGTANNEKLFF. The gene calls are TRBV7-2 and TRBJ1-4; 7 bases agree with TRBD1. This CDR3 comprises 16 residues. The V segment lost 1 base and the J segment 4 bases; nucleotides outside the gene matches: 6. Per the germline V gene, CDR1 is SGHTA and CDR2 is FQGNSA.

The chain links TRBV18 to TRBJ2-7; D may be TRBD1 (5 bases). The ends were cut back, 1 base at V and 7 bases at J, with 17 bases in the middle. Germline V gene lookup returns CDR1 KGHSH and CDR2 LQKENI. CDR3 size: 15 residues. The CDR3 sequence is CASSPLVRAQGEQYF. As DNA, the CDR3 is TGTGCCAGCTCACCACTCGTAAGGGCCCAGGGAGAGCAGTACTTC.

As regards this clone: The junction departs from the called germline gene at one end, perhaps through a read error. The chain uses TRBV6-1 and TRBJ2-7, with a weak D call TRBD1 (7 bases). In germline, CDR1 is MNHNS, CDR2 SASEGT. The CDR3 is 16 amino acids. CDR3 DNA sequence: TGTGCCAGCAGAGAAGGGGTTCCGGGGGACAGCTACGAGCAGTACTTC. Its translation is CASREGVPGDSYEQYF.

The chain couples TRBV6-6 to TRBJ2-1, with TRBD2 matching over 9 bases. The CDR3 covers 14 residues. J was trimmed by 1 base and V by 9 bases; bases with no gene match: 4. Per germline, CDR1 MNHNY and CDR2 SVGAGI (reference sequence). The CDR3 loop is CASSGSGSYNEQFF. Here the CDR3 DNA reads TGTGCCAGTAGCGGGAGTGGATCCTACAATGAGCAGTTCTTC.

In this sample, this clone turned up a few times. The chain carries TRBV19 and TRBJ1-2; D is perhaps TRBD1 (5 bases). Germline V gene sequence: CDR1 LNHDA, CDR2 SQIVND (reference sequence). CDR3 length: 13 amino acids. Trimming removed 2 bases at V and 6 bases at J, with 10 bases between. CDR3 DNA sequence: TGTGCCAGTAGTATACGGACACTCCATGGCTACACCTTC. Amino acids: CASSIRTLHGYTF.

This clone occurred once. The chain carries TRBV10-2 and TRBJ2-7; no clear D. CDR3 length equals 12 residues. Germline V gives CDR1 WSHSY, CDR2 SAAADI. V was trimmed by 0 bases and J by 4 bases, leaving 4 bases between them. The CDR3 loop is CASSESQYEQYF. Written as DNA, the CDR3 is TGCGCCAGCAGTGAGTCGCAGTACGAGCAGTACTTC.

V gene TRBV29-1 combines with J gene TRBJ1-3; D uncertain. The CDR3 covers 12 residues. V lost 4 bases, J lost 4 bases, and 8 bases lay in between. Germline CDR1 reads SQVTM; CDR2 reads ANQGSEA. Here the CDR3 reads CSVASLGNTIYF. The CDR3 DNA follows: TGCAGCGTTGCGTCACTCGGAAACACCATATATTTT.

The V gene is TRBV30, the J gene TRBJ1-6, with TRBD1 as a possible D gene (5 bases). CDR1 GTSNPN and CDR2 SVGIG come from the germline V gene (reference sequence). This CDR3 comprises 14 residues. V was cut by 4 bases and J by 9 bases, with 16 bases left in between. CDR3 bases: TGTGCCTGGAAGTACGGTCGACAGATTTCACCCCTCCACTTT. It is translated as CAWKYGRQISPLHF.

This clone has only a few counts. The same CDR3 is also encoded by other DNA sequences in this sample. The V and J genes are TRBV30 and TRBJ1-2; 7 bases line up with TRBD1. This CDR3 has 13 amino acids. Germline CDR1 reads GTSNPN; CDR2 reads SVGIG (reference sequence). J lost 2 bases, V lost 3 bases, and 3 bases had no gene match. The CDR3 bases are TGTGCCTGGAGCAGGGGGGCAAACTATGGCTACACCTTC. Translating it yields CAWSRGANYGYTF.

Only a few counts were recorded for this clone. The chain recombines TRBV19 with TRBJ2-7, with D tentatively TRBD1 (7 bases). Trimming stripped 2 bases from V and 6 bases from J, with 14 bases between. The CDR3 contains 14 residues. Germline V gene sequence: CDR1 LNHDA, CDR2 SQIVND (reference sequence). The CDR3 here is CASSITLQGGEQYF. CDR3 DNA sequence: TGTGCCAGTAGTATAACCCTTCAGGGGGGCGAGCAGTACTTC.

This chain links TRBV9 with TRBJ1-4; D is perhaps TRBD1 (5 bases). The CDR3 covers 14 residues. Germline CDR1 SGDLS, CDR2 YYNGEE. The V gene lost 4 bases and the J gene lost 6 bases, with 13 bases spanning the gap. DNA of the CDR3: TGTGCCAGCAGCCAGGGCGGGGCGGATGAAAAACTGTTTTTT. It translates to CASSQGGADEKLFF.

This clone was recorded a few times. The J gene is TRBJ2-3, the V gene TRBV19; 7 bases fit TRBD1. Germline trimming cut 9 bases from V and 3 bases from J; bases unmatched to any gene: 12. CDR1 is LNHDA, CDR2 SQIVND, per germline (reference sequence). The CDR3 is 15 residues long. CDR3 sequence (DNA): TGTGCCAGCCGGAACAGGGGCCGGGTGACAGATACGCAGTATTTT. This translates into CASRNRGRVTDTQYF. The variable domain in full, completed from reference TRBV19 and TRBJ2-3, reads DGGITQSPKYLFRKEGQNVTLSCEQNLNHDAMYWYRQDPGQGLRLIYYSQIVNDFQKGDIAEGYSVSREKKESFPLTVTSAQKNPTAFYLCASRNRGRVTDTQYFGPGTRLTVL.

The CDR3 nucleotides read TGTGCCAGCTCCCCTAACAGGGGGACTAATGAAAAACTGTTTTTT. Translation: CASSPNRGTNEKLFF. The chain carries TRBV18 and TRBJ1-4; 8 nucleotides align to TRBD1. Germline values: CDR1 KGHSH, CDR2 LQKENI. The CDR3 loop spans 15 amino acids. The J segment lost 2 bases and the V segment lost 6 bases, leaving 5 bases of the junction unmatched.

The chain is built from TRBV5-1 and TRBJ2-5; TRBD2 matches at 10 bases. The CDR3 totals 15 residues. V was pared by 4 bases and J by 2 bases, with 5 bases of the junction left unmatched. Germline V lookup: CDR1 SGHRS, CDR2 YFSETQ. CDR3 region: CASSERTSGQETQYF. As DNA, the CDR3 is TGCGCCAGCAGCGAACGGACTAGCGGACAAGAGACCCAGTACTTC.

V and J are TRBV5-8 and TRBJ2-5; the D is unclear. Germline loops: CDR1 SGHTS, CDR2 YDEGEE. Trimming left V 4 bases short and J 8 bases short, with 12 bases between. The CDR3 totals 12 residues. The CDR3 spells CASSPRITTQYF. The CDR3 DNA sequence: TGTGCCAGCAGCCCGCGAATCACCACCCAGTACTTC.

The chain joins TRBV29-1 to TRBJ2-5; a weak D match, TRBD1 (5 bases). The end of the DNA aligns better with TRBJ2-7, so the J call may be wrong. The CDR3 contains 11 residues. CDR1 and CDR2 from the germline V gene are SQVTM and ANQGSEA. The CDR3 sequence is CSFGHSYEQYF. Here the CDR3 DNA reads TGCAGCTTTGGACACTCCTACGAGCAGTACTTC.

This chain joins TRBV7-7 and TRBJ2-5; 8 bases are a match to TRBD2. This CDR3 contains 15 residues. The germline gives CDR1 SSHAT, CDR2 FNYEAQ (reference sequence). CDR3 DNA: TGTGCTAGCTCAGGCTCGGCGGGAGGTGGGGGGACCCAGTACTTC. It specifies CASSGSAGGGGTQYF.

This sequence joins TRBV6-1 and TRBJ1-4; tentative D call: TRBD1 (6 bases). The CDR3 has 13 residues. Germline CDR1 reads MNHNS; CDR2 reads SASEGT. Trimming shortened V by 7 bases and J by 6 bases, and 12 bases separated the two germline ends. DNA for the CDR3: TGTGCCAGCACTGGGGGGGGGCATGAAAAACTGTTTTTT. It yields the protein CASTGGGHEKLFF.